Following are 26 T cell receptor beta chains from one sample sequenced in a study of blood T cell repertoires in COVID-19. Clones were read by immunoSEQ multiplex PCR, and TCRdb kept only the in-frame ones, dropping some. The sample lists roughly 300,000 clones, approximately 89% occurring once. The source material was peripheral blood. The receptor source for this set is a woman aged 45 to 65 who had recovered from COVID-19.

This clone has only a few counts. This chain links TRBV7-6 with TRBJ2-3, with D possibly matching TRBD1 (6 bases). The CDR3 runs 15 residues. V lost 5 bases to trimming and J lost 0 bases, with 12 bases between them. Germline V CDR1 and CDR2: SGHVS, FNYEAQ. The CDR3 reads CASSRTDLSTDTQYF. The CDR3 nucleotides read TGTGCCAGCAGCCGGACAGACCTTAGCACAGATACGCAGTATTTT.

This chain links TRBV4-3 with TRBJ1-1, with 8 bases matching TRBD1. The CDR3 runs 15 residues. J lost 0 bases, V lost 1 base, and 1 base had no gene match. CDR1 LGHNA and CDR2 YSLEER come from the germline V gene. For the CDR3, the DNA is TGCGCCAGCAGCCAAGGGACAGGGATGAACACTGAAGCTTTCTTT. Translating it yields CASSQGTGMNTEAFF.

V is TRBV5-1 and J is TRBJ2-3, with D possibly matching TRBD1 (6 bases). V was trimmed by 0 bases and J by 2 bases, leaving 16 bases between them. The CDR3 spans 17 residues. The germline CDR1 and CDR2 sequences are SGHRS and YFSETQ. CDR3 sequence reads: CASSLGEGEYLTDTQYF. The CDR3 DNA is TGCGCCAGCAGCTTGGGTGAGGGGGAATACCTCACAGATACGCAGTATTTT.

This clone has a handful of counts. The V call is TRBV7-2, the J call TRBJ2-2; 11 nucleotides line up with TRBD1. J gave up 5 bases and V 1 base, and 6 bases lay outside the gene matches. Germline lookup yields CDR1 SGHTA and CDR2 FQGNSA. This CDR3 is 17 amino acids long. CDR3 coding DNA: TGTGCCAGCAGCTTAGGGTTCGGGACAGGGGGGACCGGGGAGCTGTTTTTT. Amino acids: CASSLGFGTGGTGELFF.

The J gene is TRBJ1-3, the V gene TRBV4-1; 9 positions agree with TRBD1. Trimming at V came to 5 bases and at J to 0 bases, leaving 17 bases not matched to a gene. Per germline, CDR1 MGHRA and CDR2 YSYEKL. The CDR3 extends over 20 amino acids. CDR3 DNA sequence: TGCGCCAGCAGCATGACGAAATATTTTGGGACAGGGAGCTCTGGAAACACCATATATTTT. This sequence encodes CASSMTKYFGTGSSGNTIYF.

The CDR3 sequence: CASSPGLAKNIQYF. CDR3 DNA: TGTGCCAGCAGTCCGGGACTAGCCAAAAACATTCAGTACTTC. The rearrangement joins TRBV6-5 to TRBJ2-4, with D possibly being TRBD2 (6 bases). Germline CDR1 MNHEY, CDR2 SVGAGI. With 5 bases removed from V and 0 bases from J, the gap between germline ends came to 8 bases. This CDR3 comprises 14 residues.

Notes on this clone: Other nucleotide sequences in the sample specify the same CDR3. The V and J genes are TRBV2 and TRBJ2-7; D is unclear. Looked up from germline, CDR1 is SNHLY and CDR2 is FYNNEI. The CDR3 runs 12 residues. The V gene lost 4 bases and the J gene lost 4 bases, with 8 bases spanning the gap. CDR3 loop: CASSVRGYEQYF. Written as DNA, the CDR3 is TGTGCCAGCAGTGTTAGAGGATACGAGCAGTACTTC.

The rearrangement links TRBV14 to TRBJ2-7; 9 bases are shared with TRBD1. CDR3 length equals 13 residues. V was pared by 4 bases and J by 6 bases, with 4 bases of the junction left unmatched. CDR1 is SGHDN and CDR2 is FVKESK in the germline V gene. This CDR3 is CASSPRTGVEQYF. CDR3 coding DNA: TGTGCCAGCAGCCCCCGGACAGGGGTCGAGCAGTACTTC.

The chain joins TRBV6-1 to TRBJ1-2; D remains unclear. The CDR3 length is 14 residues. The V gene lost 3 bases and the J gene lost 1 base, with 9 bases spanning the gap. The germline CDR1 and CDR2 sequences are MNHNS and SASEGT. The CDR3 nucleotides read TGTGCCAGCAGTGAGGGCACCAATAACTATGGCTACACCTTC. Protein: CASSEGTNNYGYTF.

Here the CDR3 reads CAWGASVGYEQYF. CDR3 nucleotides: TGTGCCTGGGGTGCGAGCGTTGGCTACGAGCAGTACTTC. The chain recombines TRBV30 with TRBJ2-7; no definite D call. Germline CDR1 GTSNPN, CDR2 SVGIG (reference sequence). V gave up 5 bases and J gave up 3 bases, with 14 bases separating them. This CDR3 contains 13 residues.

This clone was seen just once. The chain uses TRBV4-2 and TRBJ2-7, with D tentatively TRBD2 (6 bases). Trimming removed 3 bases from V and 0 bases from J, with 15 bases in between. Germline CDR1 LGHNA, CDR2 YNFKEQ. The CDR3 contains 16 residues. In nucleotides, the CDR3 is TGTGCCAGCAGCCAGAGCGTATGGGAGGACTCCTACGAGCAGTACTTC. Its protein is CASSQSVWEDSYEQYF.

The chain recombines TRBV6-5 with TRBJ2-3; maybe TRBD1 (5 bases). Germline CDR1 and CDR2: MNHEY and SVGAGI. The CDR3 loop spans 14 amino acids. Trimming pared 5 bases from V and 2 bases from J, leaving 11 bases between. The CDR3 DNA sequence: TGTGCCAGCAGTCACCGACAGTACACAGATACGCAGTATTTT. Translation gives CASSHRQYTDTQYF.

This clone was seen a few times. This same CDR3 is encoded by further DNA sequences in the sample. V gene TRBV27 combines with J gene TRBJ1-1; D is undetermined. V was pared by 4 bases and J by 3 bases, with 12 bases between. Germline loops: CDR1 MNHEY, CDR2 SMNVEV (reference sequence). This CDR3 comprises 14 residues. The CDR3 DNA follows: TGTGCCAGCAGTTCGAGGGAACGTGACACTGAAGCTTTCTTT. It yields the protein CASSSRERDTEAFF.

The chain carries TRBV7-2 and TRBJ2-7; 10 bases agree with TRBD1. The CDR3 length is 14 residues. The ends lost 4 bases at V and 5 bases at J; junction bases unmatched: 5. Germline lookup yields CDR1 SGHTA and CDR2 FQGNSA. CDR3 residues: CASSSTGTGDEQYF. As DNA, the CDR3 is TGTGCCAGCAGCTCAACCGGGACAGGGGACGAGCAGTACTTC.

The chain couples TRBV7-2 to TRBJ2-3; D gene uncertain. This CDR3 region has 12 residues. V shed 4 bases and J shed 2 bases, with 4 bases lying between them. Per the germline V gene, CDR1 is SGHTA and CDR2 is FQGNSA. The CDR3 loop is CASSSLTDTQYF. CDR3 nucleotide sequence: TGTGCCAGCAGCTCACTCACAGATACGCAGTATTTT.

This clone appeared once. V gene TRBV30 combines with J gene TRBJ2-7; D gene ambiguous. Germline assignment: CDR1 GTSNPN and CDR2 SVGIG (reference sequence). Trimming shortened V by 4 bases and J by 0 bases, and 10 bases separated the two germline ends. The CDR3 loop spans 13 amino acids. The CDR3 DNA reads as TGTGCCTGGAAGGAGCAGATCTCCTACGAGCAGTACTTC. Residues: CAWKEQISYEQYF. Full variable domain (remainder filled in from reference TRBV30 and TRBJ2-7): SQTIHQWPATLVQPVGSPLSLECTVEGTSNPNLYWYRQAAGRGLQLLFYSVGIGQISSEVPQNLSASRPQDRQFILSSKKLLLSDSGFYLCAWKEQISYEQYFGPGTRLTVT.

This chain's CDR3 is CASSRDRGFTGELFF. CDR3 coding DNA: TGCGCCAGCAGCCGGGACAGGGGGTTCACCGGGGAGCTGTTTTTT. The chain joins TRBV5-1 to TRBJ2-2, with TRBD1 matching 11 bases. The CDR3 consists of 15 residues. Germline V lookup: CDR1 SGHRS, CDR2 YFSETQ. V gave up 4 bases and J gave up 4 bases; unmatched junction bases: 3.

The chain recombines TRBV18 with TRBJ1-2; D unresolved. Between the trimmed V and J ends, which lost 0 bases and 3 bases, there was a span of 11 bases. The length of the CDR3 is 15 residues. Per germline, CDR1 KGHSH and CDR2 LQKENI. The CDR3 nucleotides read TGTGCCAGCTCACCACCGATACAGTCACACTATGGCTACACCTTC. Translated: CASSPPIQSHYGYTF.

The V call is TRBV5-4, the J call TRBJ2-1; 7 nucleotides line up with TRBD2. This CDR3 is built from 15 residues. With 2 bases clipped from V and 3 bases from J, the junction kept 5 bases outside the gene matches. The germline V gene encodes CDR1 SGHNT and CDR2 YYREEE (reference sequence). CDR3 in DNA: TGTGCCAGCAGCTTCTCAGCGGGAATCTACAATGAGCAGTTCTTC. It encodes CASSFSAGIYNEQFF.

This chain links TRBV28 with TRBJ2-1; no definite D call. Germline V gene data show CDR1 as MDHEN and CDR2 as SYDVKM. V lost 6 bases to trimming and J lost 4 bases, with 13 bases between them. The CDR3 totals 14 residues. The CDR3 region has the DNA TGTGCCAGCAGCCTTAGGCACAGATACAATGAGCAGTTCTTC. It is translated as CASSLRHRYNEQFF.

The V gene is TRBV6-1, the J gene TRBJ2-1; D perhaps matches TRBD2 (6 bases). This CDR3 region has 15 residues. Germline V lookup: CDR1 MNHNS, CDR2 SASEGT. The V end lost 2 bases, the J end lost 8 bases, and 16 bases lay between the germline ends. The CDR3 region has the DNA TGTGCCAGCAGTGAAACGGAGGGGCCCACGTATGAGCAGTTCTTC. Translating gives CASSETEGPTYEQFF.

This clone occurred once. The chain links TRBV2 to TRBJ2-1, with 8 bases matching TRBD2. The germline V gene has CDR1 SNHLY and CDR2 FYNNEI. The length of the CDR3 is 15 residues. V dropped 4 bases and J dropped 6; count of bases not matched to a gene: 8. CDR3 bases: TGTGCCAGCAGTGTGCAGGCGGGAGGACGCAATGAGCAGTTCTTC. Protein product: CASSVQAGGRNEQFF.

The chain employs TRBV6-5 and TRBJ1-1; TRBD1 matches 8 bases. The ends lost 7 bases at V and 12 bases at J; junction bases unmatched: 4. Per the germline V gene, CDR1 is MNHEY and CDR2 is SVGAGI. CDR3 length: 10 amino acids. Written as DNA, the CDR3 is TGTGCCAGCATGGACAGGGTCCCTTTCTTT. The encoded protein is CASMDRVPFF.

CDR3 DNA sequence: TGTGCCAGCAGTTACCCGAAGGGACAGGGGGACACTGAAGCTTTCTTT. It codes for CASSYPKGQGDTEAFF. The genes are TRBV6-6 and TRBJ1-1; TRBD1 matches at 11 bases. This CDR3 spans 16 amino acids. J gave up 3 bases and V 2 bases, and 5 bases lay outside the gene matches. Germline CDR1 reads MNHNY; CDR2 reads SVGAGI (reference sequence).

This clone was observed once. This chain links TRBV12-3 or TRBV12-4 with TRBJ1-2, with TRBD1 matching over 7 bases. The ends lost 3 bases at V and 5 bases at J; junction bases unmatched: 3. This CDR3 has 13 amino acids. The CDR3 bases are TGTGCCAGCAGTTTTGGCAGGGGGTATGGCTACACCTTC. Translating it yields CASSFGRGYGYTF.

The chain links TRBV2 to TRBJ1-2, with TRBD1 matching 8 bases. This CDR3 is built from 14 residues. CDR1 SNHLY and CDR2 FYNNEI come from the germline V gene. V gave up 6 bases and J gave up 4 bases; unmatched junction bases: 7. The CDR3, as DNA: TGTGCCAGCAGGAAGGACAGGGTGGGCTATGGCTACACCTTC. Amino acid sequence: CASRKDRVGYGYTF.